This T cell receptor beta chain was sequenced during a study of shared clonotypes between healthy human individuals. The healthy adult donors were HIV-negative and reported no recent acute infections or vaccinations. Donors comprised only Caucasian adults living in Nashville, Tennessee. Study results and caveats: Naive CD4 clonotype sharing across several donors was 4.5% to 6%. Investigators collected only blood, and repertoires in tissues likely differ.

This table comes from immunoSEQ multiplex PCR, and its TCRdb copy is limited to in-frame clones, with some not included. The sample has a few million clones, just over 90% seen once. A single count supports this clone. Its antigen is as yet unknown. Sequenced input: naive CD4+ T cells sorted from blood. The sample's subset: CD45RA+ positively selected. The origin of this receptor is a man aged 18 to 30 in good health.

The CDR3 here is CASSQDLLAGWVQYF. Here the CDR3 DNA reads TGCGCCAGCAGCCAAGATCTACTAGCGGGATGGGTGCAGTACTTC. V usage is TRBV4-3 and J usage is TRBJ2-7; 10 bases agree with TRBD2. The CDR3 is 15 residues long. V dropped 0 bases and J dropped 9; count of bases not matched to a gene: 8. Germline-derived CDR1 and CDR2 are LGHNA and YSLEER.